The clone carrying this T cell receptor beta chain came up a few times. Its antigen is unidentified. This sample is drawn from a study of cytomegalovirus exposure and HLA in healthy donors. Overall study results and limits: It was 150 to 200 TCR beta chains that were listed as cytomegalovirus-associated. With high specificity and sensitivity, the classifier reportedly diagnosed cytomegalovirus status. Many donors shared some public TCRs, even though most TCR sequences were rare.

Clones were sequenced by immunoSEQ multiplex PCR, and TCRdb holds only the in-frame ones, with some missing. The data show about 130,000 clones, about nine tenths seen once. The CDR3 sequence is 16 residues long. V gave up 1 base and J gave up 0 bases, with 10 bases separating them. Germline V gene data show CDR1 as SGHVS and CDR2 as FNYEAQ. V usage is TRBV7-6 and J usage is TRBJ1-5; D possibly corresponds to TRBD1 (6 bases). The sequence derives from a woman between 18 and 29 years old in good health and CMV-seronegative. Source material: PBMCs. CDR3 loop: CASSLGGQLSNQPQHF. In nucleotides, the CDR3 is TGTGCCAGCAGCTTAGGGGGGCAGCTTAGCAATCAGCCCCAGCATTTT.